Below are 5 T cell receptor beta chains sequenced from a single sample in a study of control samples from healthy donors and cancer patients. TCRdb keeps only in-frame clones here, not all; method: immunoSEQ multiplex PCR. The profile shows approximately 70,000 clones, less than 90% of them singletons. Sequencing was done on a sample of blood. All receptors come from a woman between 50 and 59 years old in good health.

The chain joins TRBV13 to TRBJ1-2; possibly TRBD1 for D (5 bases). V lost 5 bases and J lost 4, with 11 bases in between. CDR3 size: 13 residues. CDR1 and CDR2 (germline): PRHDT, FYEKMQ (reference sequence). CDR3 nucleotide sequence: TGTGCCAGCAGCCCTGACAGAAGCTATGGCTACACCTTC. Amino acids: CASSPDRSYGYTF.

The V and J genes are TRBV19 and TRBJ2-2; D could derive from TRBD1 or TRBD2 (5 bases each). Germline values: CDR1 LNHDA, CDR2 SQIVND (reference sequence). Trimming left V 4 bases short and J 1 base short, with 10 bases between. The CDR3 spans 15 residues. The CDR3 DNA follows: TGTGCCAGTAGTACCCCGGGACGGAACACCGGGGAGCTGTTTTTT. It is translated as CASSTPGRNTGELFF.

J is TRBJ1-2 and V is TRBV7-6; D might be TRBD1 (6 bases). Germline-derived CDR1 and CDR2 are SGHVS and FNYEAQ. Trimming stripped 1 base from V and 3 bases from J, with 15 bases between. The CDR3 contains 16 residues. The CDR3: CASSLEVGGSDYGYTF. CDR3 nucleotide sequence: TGTGCCAGCAGCTTAGAGGTGGGGGGCAGTGACTATGGCTACACCTTC. The complete variable domain, with remaining parts taken from reference TRBV7-6 and TRBJ1-2, reads GAGVSQSPRYKVTKRGQDVALRCDPISGHVSLYWYRQALGQGPEFLTYFNYEAQQDKSGLPNDRFSAERPEGSISTLTIQRTEQRDSAMYRCASSLEVGGSDYGYTFGSGTRLTVV.

This chain uses TRBV10-2 with TRBJ2-1; 10 bases agree with TRBD2. CDR3 length: 14 residues. The germline V gene encodes CDR1 WSHSY and CDR2 SAAADI. J was trimmed by 7 bases and V by 6 bases; bases with no gene match: 6. The CDR3 sequence is CASRSGRAKNEQFF. The CDR3 bases are TGCGCCAGCAGAAGCGGGAGGGCCAAAAATGAGCAGTTCTTC.

This chain links TRBV11-2 with TRBJ1-6; TRBD1 is a possible D gene (6 bases). Germline lookup yields CDR1 SGHAT and CDR2 FQNNGV. Trimming pared 5 bases from V and 0 bases from J, leaving 14 bases between. The CDR3 loop spans 17 amino acids. The DNA of the CDR3 is TGTGCCAGCAGCCCGCGGAGGGGGGGCTCCTATAATTCACCCCTCCACTTT. The encoded protein is CASSPRRGGSYNSPLHF.